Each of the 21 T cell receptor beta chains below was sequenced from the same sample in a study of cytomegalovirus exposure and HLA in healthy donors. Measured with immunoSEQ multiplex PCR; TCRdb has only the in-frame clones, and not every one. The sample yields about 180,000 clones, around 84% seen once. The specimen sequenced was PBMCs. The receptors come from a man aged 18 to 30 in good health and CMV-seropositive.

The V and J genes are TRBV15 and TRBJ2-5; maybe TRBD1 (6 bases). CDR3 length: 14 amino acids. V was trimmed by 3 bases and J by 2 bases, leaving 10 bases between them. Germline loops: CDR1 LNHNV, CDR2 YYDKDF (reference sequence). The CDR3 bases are TGTGCCACCAGCAGCCGGGACACACAAGAGACCCAGTACTTC. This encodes CATSSRDTQETQYF.

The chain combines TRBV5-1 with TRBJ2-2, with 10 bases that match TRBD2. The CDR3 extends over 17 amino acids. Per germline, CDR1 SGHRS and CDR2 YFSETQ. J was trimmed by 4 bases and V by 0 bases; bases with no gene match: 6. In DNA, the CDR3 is TGCGCCAGCAGCTTGGTAGGACTAGCGGATCTCACCGGGGAGCTGTTTTTT. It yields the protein CASSLVGLADLTGELFF.

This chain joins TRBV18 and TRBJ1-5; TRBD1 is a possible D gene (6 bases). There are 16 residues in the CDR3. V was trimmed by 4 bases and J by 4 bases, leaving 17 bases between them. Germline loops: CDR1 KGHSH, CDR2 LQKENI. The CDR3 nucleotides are TGTGCCAGCTCACAATCCGCGACAGGTTCGAATCAGCCCCAGCATTTT. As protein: CASSQSATGSNQPQHF.

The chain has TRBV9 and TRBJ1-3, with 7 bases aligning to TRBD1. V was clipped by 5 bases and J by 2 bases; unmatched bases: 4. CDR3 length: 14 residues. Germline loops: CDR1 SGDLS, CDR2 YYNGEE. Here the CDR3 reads CASSGQVAGNTIYF. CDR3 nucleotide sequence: TGTGCCAGCAGTGGACAGGTCGCTGGAAACACCATATATTTT.

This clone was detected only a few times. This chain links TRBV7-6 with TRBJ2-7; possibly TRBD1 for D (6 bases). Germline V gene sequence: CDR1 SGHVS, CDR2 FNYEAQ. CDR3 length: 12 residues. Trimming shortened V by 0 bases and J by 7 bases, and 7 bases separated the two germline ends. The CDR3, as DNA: TGTGCCAGCAGCTTAGCGAGGGGGGAGCAGTACTTC. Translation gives CASSLARGEQYF.

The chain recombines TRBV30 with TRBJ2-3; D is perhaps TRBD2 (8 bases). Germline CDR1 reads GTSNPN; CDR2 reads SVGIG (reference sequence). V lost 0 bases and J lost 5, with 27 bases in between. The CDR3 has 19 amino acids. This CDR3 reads CAWSVTEGAGGFLGDTQYF. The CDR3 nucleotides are TGTGCCTGGAGTGTCACCGAGGGGGCGGGGGGTTTTTTGGGAGATACGCAGTATTTT.

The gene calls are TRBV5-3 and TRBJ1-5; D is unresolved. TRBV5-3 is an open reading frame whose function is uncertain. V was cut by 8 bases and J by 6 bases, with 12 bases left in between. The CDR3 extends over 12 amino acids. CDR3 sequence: CARATALQPQHF. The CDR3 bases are TGTGCCAGGGCCACAGCACTTCAGCCCCAGCATTTT.

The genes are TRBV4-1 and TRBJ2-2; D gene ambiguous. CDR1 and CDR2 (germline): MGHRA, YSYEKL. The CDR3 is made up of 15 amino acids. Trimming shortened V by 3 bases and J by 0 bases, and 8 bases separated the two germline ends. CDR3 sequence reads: CASSHPHANTGELFF. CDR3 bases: TGCGCCAGCAGCCATCCACATGCGAACACCGGGGAGCTGTTTTTT.

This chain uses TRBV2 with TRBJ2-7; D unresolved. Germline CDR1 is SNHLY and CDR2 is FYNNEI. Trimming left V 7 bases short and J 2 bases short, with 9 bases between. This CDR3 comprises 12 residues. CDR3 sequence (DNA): TGTGCCAGCACCCGTTCAGCCTACGAGCAGTACTTC. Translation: CASTRSAYEQYF.

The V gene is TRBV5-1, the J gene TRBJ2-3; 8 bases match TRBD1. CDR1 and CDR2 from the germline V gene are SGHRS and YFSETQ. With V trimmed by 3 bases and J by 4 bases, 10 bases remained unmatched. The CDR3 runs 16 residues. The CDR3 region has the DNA TGCGCCAGCAGCTCATCCCGGACAGGGTTGGCAGATACGCAGTATTTT. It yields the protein CASSSSRTGLADTQYF.

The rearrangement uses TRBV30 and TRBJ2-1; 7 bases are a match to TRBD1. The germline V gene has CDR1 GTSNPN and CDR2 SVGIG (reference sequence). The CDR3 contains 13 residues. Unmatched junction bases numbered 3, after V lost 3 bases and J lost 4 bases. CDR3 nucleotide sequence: TGTGCCTGGAGCCGACAGGGATACAATGAGCAGTTCTTC. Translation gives CAWSRQGYNEQFF.

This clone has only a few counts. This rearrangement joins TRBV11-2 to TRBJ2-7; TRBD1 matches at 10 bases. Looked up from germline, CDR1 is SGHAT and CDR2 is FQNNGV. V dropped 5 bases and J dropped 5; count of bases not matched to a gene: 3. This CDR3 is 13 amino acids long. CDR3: CASSRTGGNEQYF. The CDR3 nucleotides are TGTGCCAGCAGCAGGACAGGGGGAAACGAGCAGTACTTC.

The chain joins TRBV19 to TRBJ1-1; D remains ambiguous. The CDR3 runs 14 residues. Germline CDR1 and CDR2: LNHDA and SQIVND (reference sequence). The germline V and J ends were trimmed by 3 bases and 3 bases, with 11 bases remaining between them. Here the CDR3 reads CASSIASAYTEAFF. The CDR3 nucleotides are TGTGCCAGTAGTATTGCGTCAGCGTACACTGAAGCTTTCTTT.

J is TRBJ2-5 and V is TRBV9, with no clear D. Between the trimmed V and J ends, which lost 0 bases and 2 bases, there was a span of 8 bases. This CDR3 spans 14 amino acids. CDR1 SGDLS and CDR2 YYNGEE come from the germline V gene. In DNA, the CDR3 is TGTGCCAGCAGCGTAGGCAACAGTCAAGAGACCCAGTACTTC. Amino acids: CASSVGNSQETQYF. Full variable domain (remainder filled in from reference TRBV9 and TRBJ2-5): DSGVTQTPKHLITATGQRVTLRCSPRSGDLSVYWYQQSLDQGLQFLIQYYNGEERAKGNILERFSAQQFPDLHSELNLSSLELGDSALYFCASSVGNSQETQYFGPGTRLLVL.

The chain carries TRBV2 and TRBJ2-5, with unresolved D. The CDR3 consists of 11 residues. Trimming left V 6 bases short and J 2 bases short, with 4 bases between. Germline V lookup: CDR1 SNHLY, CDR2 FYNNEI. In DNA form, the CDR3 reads TGTGCCAGCAGCCCACAAGAGACCCAGTACTTC. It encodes CASSPQETQYF.

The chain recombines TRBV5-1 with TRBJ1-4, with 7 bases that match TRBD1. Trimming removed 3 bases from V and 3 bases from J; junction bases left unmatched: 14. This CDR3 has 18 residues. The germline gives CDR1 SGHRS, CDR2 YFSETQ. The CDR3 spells CASSWKAPDRDPNEKLFF. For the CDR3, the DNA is TGCGCCAGCAGCTGGAAAGCCCCCGACAGGGATCCTAATGAAAAACTGTTTTTT.

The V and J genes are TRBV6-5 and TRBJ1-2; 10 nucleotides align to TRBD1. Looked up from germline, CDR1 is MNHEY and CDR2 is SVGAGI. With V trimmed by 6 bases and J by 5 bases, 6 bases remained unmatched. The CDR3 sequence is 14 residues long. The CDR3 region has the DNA TGTGCCAGCAGCCCTCGGGGACAGGGGTATGGCTACACCTTC. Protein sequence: CASSPRGQGYGYTF.

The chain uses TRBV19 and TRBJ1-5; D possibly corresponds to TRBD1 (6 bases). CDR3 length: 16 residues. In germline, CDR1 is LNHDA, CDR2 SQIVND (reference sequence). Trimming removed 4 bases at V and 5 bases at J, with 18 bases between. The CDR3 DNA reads TGTGCCAGTAGTAGAGGCCAGGGGTTAATCGATCAGCCCCAGCATTTT. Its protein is CASSRGQGLIDQPQHF. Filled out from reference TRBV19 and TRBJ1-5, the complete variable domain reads DGGITQSPKYLFRKEGQNVTLSCEQNLNHDAMYWYRQDPGQGLRLIYYSQIVNDFQKGDIAEGYSVSREKKESFPLTVTSAQKNPTAFYLCASSRGQGLIDQPQHFGDGTRLSIL.

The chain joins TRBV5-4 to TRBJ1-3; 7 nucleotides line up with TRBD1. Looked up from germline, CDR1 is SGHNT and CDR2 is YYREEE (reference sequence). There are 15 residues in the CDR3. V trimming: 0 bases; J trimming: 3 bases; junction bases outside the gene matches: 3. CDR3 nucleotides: TGTGCCAGCAGCTTGGACAGGGGAGGTGGAAACACCATATATTTT. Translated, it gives CASSLDRGGGNTIYF.

Written as DNA, the CDR3 is TGTGCCAGCCTATACAGGGGGAGCCAGCCCCAGCATTTT. This gives the protein CASLYRGSQPQHF. The chain joins TRBV6-1 to TRBJ1-5; TRBD1 aligns across 8 bases. This CDR3 has 13 amino acids. V dropped 8 bases and J dropped 7; count of bases not matched to a gene: 7. Germline V CDR1 and CDR2: MNHNS, SASEGT.

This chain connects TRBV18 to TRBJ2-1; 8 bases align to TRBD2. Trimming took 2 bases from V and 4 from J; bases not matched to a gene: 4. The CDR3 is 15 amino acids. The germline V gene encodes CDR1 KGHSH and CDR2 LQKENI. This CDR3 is CASSPGGGTYNEQFF. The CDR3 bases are TGTGCCAGCTCACCAGGCGGGGGGACATACAATGAGCAGTTCTTC.